The 10 T cell receptor beta chains listed next were all sequenced from one sample in a study of T cell repertoires in cytomegalovirus infection. TCRdb re-called the reads through MiXCR, storing one row per CDR3 protein. This sample has fewer than 400,000 distinct CDR3 sequences, with around a sixth found just once. The sequencing sample was made of PBMCs. The receptor source for this set is a human donor in good health (CMV status not recorded). Some clones in this sample may be carry-over from other donors' samples.

The chain links TRBV11-3 to TRBJ2-5, with a weak D call TRBD1 (6 bases). The CDR3 has 15 residues. The V end lost 4 bases, the J end lost 1 base, and 13 bases lay between the germline ends. Germline V gives CDR1 SGHNT, CDR2 YENEEA. The CDR3 DNA reads TGTGCCAGCAGCTATCGAGGGGGTGGCCAAGAGACCCAGTACTTC. Protein: CASSYRGGGQETQYF. Combining the CDR3 with reference TRBV11-3 and TRBJ2-5 gives the whole variable domain EAGVVQSPRYKIIEKKQPVAFWCNPISGHNTLYWYLQNLGQGPELLIRYENEEAVDDSQLPKDRFSAERLKGVDSTLKIQPAELGDSAVYLCASSYRGGGQETQYFGPGTRLLVL.

This clonotype was counted a few times. The rearrangement joins TRBV20-1 to TRBJ1-1; D ambiguous. V was shortened by 1 base and J by 1 base, with 10 bases between the two germline ends. The germline V gene encodes CDR1 DFQATT and CDR2 SNEGSKA (reference sequence). This CDR3 contains 14 residues. The CDR3 sequence is CSARAGGSNTEAFF. The CDR3 DNA is TGCAGTGCTAGAGCGGGCGGGTCGAACACTGAAGCTTTCTTT.

This clonotype was detected many times. This chain links TRBV7-2 with TRBJ2-1, with D possibly being TRBD1 or TRBD2 (5 bases each). The V end was cut by 0 bases, the J end by 8 bases, with 11 bases between. Germline V lookup: CDR1 SGHTA, CDR2 FQGNSA. The CDR3 runs 14 residues. Here the CDR3 reads CASSLAWDRDEQFF. The CDR3 DNA sequence: TGTGCCAGCAGCTTAGCGTGGGACCGAGATGAGCAGTTCTTC.

This clonotype was picked up many times. V usage is TRBV7-2 and J usage is TRBJ2-4; D not resolved. With 5 bases removed from V and 0 bases from J, the gap between germline ends came to 14 bases. There are 16 residues in the CDR3. Germline CDR1 and CDR2: SGHTA and FQGNSA. The DNA of the CDR3 is TGTGCCAGCAGCGCACAGCGCTTACTAGCCAAAAACATTCAGTACTTC. This sequence encodes CASSAQRLLAKNIQYF.

This clonotype was observed at least ten times. This chain connects TRBV7-2 to TRBJ2-5; 11 positions match TRBD2. The CDR3 has 15 residues. J gave up 3 bases and V 0 bases, and 0 bases lay outside the gene matches. CDR1 and CDR2 (germline): SGHTA, FQGNSA. The CDR3 DNA reads as TGTGCCAGCAGCTTAGCGGGACTAGCGGAAGAGACCCAGTACTTC. Translation gives CASSLAGLAEETQYF.

The sample holds a few counts of this clonotype. The chain uses TRBV2 and TRBJ2-1; TRBD2 agrees at 8 bases. The germline CDR1 and CDR2 sequences are SNHLY and FYNNEI. V dropped 8 bases and J dropped 8; count of bases not matched to a gene: 11. The CDR3 is 14 amino acids. As DNA, the CDR3 is TGTGCCAGCGTGGGGGGACTAGGGGGTGATGAGCAGTTCTTC. Translation: CASVGGLGGDEQFF.

The sample holds many counts of this clonotype. Compared with germline, one end of the junction differs, possibly owing to a read error. This chain connects TRBV6-2 or TRBV6-3 to TRBJ1-2; D perhaps matches TRBD1 (5 bases). Germline CDR1 reads MNHEY; CDR2 reads SVGEGT. The CDR3 is 12 amino acids. This chain's CDR3 is CASRTGSYRYTF. CDR3 bases: TGTGCCAGCAGAACAGGCTCCTATCGCTACACCTTC.

This clonotype was seen more than once but under ten times. The J gene is TRBJ2-2, the V gene TRBV2; D is unclear. CDR1 is SNHLY and CDR2 is FYNNEI in the germline V gene. V lost 3 bases and J 2 bases, leaving 7 bases between the germline ends. The CDR3 is made up of 14 amino acids. In nucleotides, the CDR3 is TGTGCCAGCAGTGAGTTGAGTAACACCGGGGAGCTGTTTTTT. Protein: CASSELSNTGELFF.

The chain recombines TRBV2 with TRBJ2-3, with 10 bases matching TRBD2. Germline loops: CDR1 SNHLY, CDR2 FYNNEI. With 9 bases clipped from V and 0 bases from J, the junction kept 6 bases outside the gene matches. The CDR3 has 15 amino acids. CDR3 bases: TGTGCCAGGGCCGGGACTAGCGACAGCACAGATACGCAGTATTTT. It is translated as CARAGTSDSTDTQYF.

The chain links TRBV20-1 to TRBJ1-5, with D possibly being TRBD1 (5 bases). This CDR3 contains 13 residues. Germline V CDR1 and CDR2: DFQATT, SNEGSKA (reference sequence). Trimming removed 4 bases at V and 5 bases at J, with 12 bases between. CDR3 region: CSATGVGDQPQHF. For the CDR3, the DNA is TGCAGTGCTACGGGGGTTGGGGATCAGCCCCAGCATTTT.